A selection of T cell receptor beta chains follows, all from one sample in a study of shared clonotypes between healthy human individuals. Here immunoSEQ multiplex PCR was the method, and the copy in TCRdb shows in-frame clones only, minus some. This sample carries about 480,000 clones, 75% to 80% of them seen once, and the ten largest clones take around 12%. The sample comprised PBMCs. These receptors were taken from a woman aged 40 to 55 in good health. Some clones in this sample may be carry-over from other donors' samples. The CDR3 runs from the conserved cysteine through the conserved F or W. A D gene is named only where the DNA matches it firmly. Only some rows state a clone size, as once, few, many or a class for expanded clones.

len	v_gene	j_gene	abundance	d_gene	CDR3nt	CDR3aa
13	TRBV6-1	TRBJ2-7	NA	NA	TGTGCCAGCAAAAAGGATACCGCTTACGAGCAGTACTTC	CASKKDTAYEQYF
15	TRBV9	TRBJ2-7	NA	TRBD1	TGTGCCAGCAGCGCAGACAGGGGTCTGGGTAACGAGCAGTACTTC	CASSADRGLGNEQYF
14	TRBV2	TRBJ1-1	few	NA	TGTGCCAGCAGTGTGGACCGCGTCAACACTGAAGCTTTCTTT	CASSVDRVNTEAFF
14	TRBV6-1	TRBJ1-5	NA	NA	TGTGCCAGCAGTGCCCTTGGGGGGGATCAGCCCCAGCATTTT	CASSALGGDQPQHF
13	TRBV4-1	TRBJ1-2	NA	TRBD1	TGCGCCAGCAGCCAAGCGAGGGGGCATGGCTACACCTTC	CASSQARGHGYTF
14	TRBV7-9	TRBJ2-7	NA	NA	TGTGCCAGCAGCCCGAATGGGGGTCCCTACGAGCAGTACTTC	CASSPNGGPYEQYF
17	TRBV5-1	TRBJ2-3	NA	NA	TGCGCCAGCAGCCCCAGTTGGGGGAGGCCTAGCACAGATACGCAGTATTTT	CASSPSWGRPSTDTQYF
13	TRBV28	TRBJ2-1	NA	TRBD2	TGTGCCAGCAGTGCGGGAGTACACAATGAGCAGTTCTTC	CASSAGVHNEQFF
13	TRBV5-8	TRBJ1-5	NA	TRBD1	TGTGCCAGCAGCAAGGACAGGTCGGAGCCCCAGCATTTT	CASSKDRSEPQHF
15	TRBV7-2	TRBJ1-1	NA	NA	TGTGCCAGCAGCTCCGAGGGACGGAGAAACACTGAAGCTTTCTTT	CASSSEGRRNTEAFF
15	TRBV7-8	TRBJ2-1	NA	NA	TGTGCCAGCAGCAAGACCAGGCTTTTTCGGAATGAGCAGTTCTTC	CASSKTRLFRNEQFF
13	TRBV5-1	TRBJ2-5	once	NA	TGCGCCAGCAGCTTGATGGGGTTAGAGACCCAGTACTTC	CASSLMGLETQYF
15	TRBV5-4	TRBJ1-3	NA	TRBD1	TGTGCCAGCAGCTCGGGACAGACCTCTGGAAACACCATATATTTT	CASSSGQTSGNTIYF
15	TRBV4-1	TRBJ1-2	NA	NA	TGCGCCAGCAGCCAAGGCGCGGGCGGGCCCTATGGCTACACCTTC	CASSQGAGGPYGYTF
14	TRBV5-1	TRBJ2-1	NA	NA	TGCGCCAGCAGCTTGGATGCCCACTACAATGAGCAGTTCTTC	CASSLDAHYNEQFF
16	TRBV10-3	TRBJ1-5	NA	NA	TGTGCCATCAGTGAGTCTAGACCAGGAGGCAATCAGCCCCAGCATTTT	CAISESRPGGNQPQHF
17	TRBV7-6	TRBJ2-1	few	TRBD2	TGTGCCAGCAGCTCCCGGACTAGAGGTTTCTCCCACAATGAGCAGTTCTTC	CASSSRTRGFSHNEQFF
16	TRBV4-2	TRBJ2-3	NA	NA	TGTGCCAGCAGCCAAGACGAGGGGTTGGGCACAGATACGCAGTATTTT	CASSQDEGLGTDTQYF
13	TRBV27	TRBJ2-1	NA	NA	TGTGCCAGCTCCACACCTACCTACAATGAGCAGTTCTTC	CASSTPTYNEQFF
14	TRBV27	TRBJ2-7	NA	TRBD2	TGTGCCAGCAGGGCTAGCGGGACTACCTACGAGCAGTACTTC	CASRASGTTYEQYF
14	TRBV6-5	TRBJ1-2	once	TRBD1	TGTGCCAGCAGTACCGACAGGGGTAGCTATGGCTACACCTTC	CASSTDRGSYGYTF
14	TRBV10-3	TRBJ1-1	NA	NA	TGTGCCATCAGTGCTAGCTGGGGGCCCACTGAAGCTTTCTTT	CAISASWGPTEAFF
15	TRBV10-2	TRBJ2-3	NA	TRBD2	TGCGCCAGCAGTATAGCGGGAGGGCCGGTGGATACGCAGTATTTT	CASSIAGGPVDTQYF
14	TRBV25-1	TRBJ2-7	NA	NA	TGTGCCAGCAGTGAATTCACAGCCGGCGTGGAGCAGTACTTC	CASSEFTAGVEQYF
12	TRBV2	TRBJ1-5	NA	NA	TGTGCCAGCACTCCGGGGGCACAGCCCCAGCATTTT	CASTPGAQPQHF
15	TRBV5-4	TRBJ2-1	NA	TRBD2	TGTGCCAGCAGCTTGGCCGGCGGGAGCTTCGATGAGCAGTTCTTC	CASSLAGGSFDEQFF
16	TRBV6-1	TRBJ2-7	NA	TRBD2	TGTGCCAGCAGTGAAGCGGCGGGGGGAAGCCACTACGAGCAGTACTTC	CASSEAAGGSHYEQYF
12	TRBV5-1	TRBJ1-1	NA	NA	TGCGCCAGCAGACAGGTGAACACTGAAGCTTTCTTT	CASRQVNTEAFF
15	TRBV7-9	TRBJ2-5	once	NA	TGTGCCAGCAGCTCCCGCAGGGGACGGCGGGAGACCCAGTACTTC	CASSSRRGRRETQYF
13	TRBV5-6	TRBJ1-2	NA	NA	TGTGCCAGCAGCTTGTGGGCTCACTATGGCTACACCTTC	CASSLWAHYGYTF
12	TRBV5-1	TRBJ1-4	NA	NA	TGCGCCAGCAGCTTGGACACTGAAAAACTGTTTTTT	CASSLDTEKLFF
15	TRBV18	TRBJ2-3	NA	NA	TGTGCCAGCTCACCAGGGGCAGCGCACACAGATACGCAGTATTTT	CASSPGAAHTDTQYF
14	TRBV27	TRBJ1-2	NA	NA	TGTGCCAGCAGTTTAAAGGGGTCGCCGTATGGCTACACCTTC	CASSLKGSPYGYTF
16	TRBV11-2	TRBJ1-3	few	NA	TGTGCCAGCAGCTTAAGGGGGTACTCCTCTGGAAACACCATATATTTT	CASSLRGYSSGNTIYF
11	TRBV2	TRBJ2-2	NA	NA	TGTGCCAGCAGTACGGTCGGGGAGCTGTTTTTT	CASSTVGELFF
14	TRBV7-9	TRBJ2-3	NA	NA	TGTGCCAGCAACCACATATTCCTCGCAGATACGCAGTATTTT	CASNHIFLADTQYF
12	TRBV29-1	TRBJ1-4	NA	TRBD1	TGCAGCGTACAGGGGATTAATGAAAAACTGTTTTTT	CSVQGINEKLFF
17	TRBV7-3	TRBJ2-1	NA	TRBD2	TGTGCCAGCAGCTCGTACCTCGGGCGGGAGGCCCACAATGAGCAGTTCTTC	CASSSYLGREAHNEQFF
13	TRBV28	TRBJ2-2	NA	NA	TGTGCCAGCAGACCGAGACTTACCGGGGAGCTGTTTTTT	CASRPRLTGELFF
15	TRBV18	TRBJ2-1	NA	TRBD2	TGTGCCAGCTCAGCGACTAGCGGTCCAGACAATGAGCAGTTCTTC	CASSATSGPDNEQFF
16	TRBV5-4	TRBJ1-1	once	NA	TGTGCCAGCAGCCAAGGGGACACTCACACCAACACTGAAGCTTTCTTT	CASSQGDTHTNTEAFF
14	TRBV7-9	TRBJ1-4	NA	NA	TGTGCCAGCAGCTTATTCACAGCTAATGAAAAACTGTTTTTT	CASSLFTANEKLFF
11	TRBV6-5	TRBJ2-7	NA	NA	TGTGCCAGCAGTGAGGGCTACGAGCAGTACTTC	CASSEGYEQYF
17	TRBV4-1	TRBJ2-7	NA	TRBD2	TGCGCCAGCAGCCAAAGACTAGCGGGAGGGCTGGGCCGTGAGCAGTACTTC	CASSQRLAGGLGREQYF
16	TRBV7-3	TRBJ2-1	NA	TRBD1	TGTGCCAGCAGCCCTCACGCAGGGGGTGGCTACAATGAGCAGTTCTTC	CASSPHAGGGYNEQFF
15	TRBV28	TRBJ2-1	NA	NA	TGTGCCAGCATACCCCCAGGTGGCTCCTACAATGAGCAGTTCTTC	CASIPPGGSYNEQFF
13	TRBV30	TRBJ1-5	NA	TRBD1	TGTGCCTGGAGTAAGGGGGCCAGGCAGCCCCAGCATTTT	CAWSKGARQPQHF
17	TRBV4-1	TRBJ2-3	NA	NA	TGCGCCAGCAGCCAAGAAATGGGTGGTAGCGGCACAGATACGCAGTATTTT	CASSQEMGGSGTDTQYF
16	TRBV19	TRBJ2-3	NA	NA	TGTGCCAGTAGTATCCACCCACAGGGCCGGGGAGATACGCAGTATTTT	CASSIHPQGRGDTQYF
15	TRBV9	TRBJ2-4	NA	TRBD2	TGTGCCAGCAGCACCAGCGGGAGGGCGGGAAACATTCAGTACTTC	CASSTSGRAGNIQYF
14	TRBV2	TRBJ2-7	NA	TRBD1	TGTGCCAGCAGCGGACAGGGCCTTGACGACGAGCAGTACTTC	CASSGQGLDDEQYF
15	TRBV27	TRBJ2-7	NA	NA	TGTGCCAGCAGTTTACGGGCGGTAAAGCTCTACGAGCAGTACTTC	CASSLRAVKLYEQYF
14	TRBV7-3	TRBJ2-1	NA	TRBD1	TGTGCCAGCAGCCCCCGACAGGGGGCGGATGAGCAGTTCTTC	CASSPRQGADEQFF
16	TRBV7-3	TRBJ2-1	NA	TRBD2	TGTGCCAGCAGCCCCATAAGCGGGAGTCTCTACAATGAGCAGTTCTTC	CASSPISGSLYNEQFF
15	TRBV2	TRBJ2-2	once	NA	TGTGCCAGCAGCGGGGTTACGGCAGGGACCGGGGAGCTGTTTTTT	CASSGVTAGTGELFF